This T cell receptor beta chain was sequenced in a study of blood T cell repertoires in COVID-19. Study context: COVID-19 samples from acute and convalescent phases originated in the United States, Italy and Spain. T cells, B-cell-depleted T cells, or PBMCs provided the cDNA or gDNA that served as material.

Original processing methods: Nucleated cell number was recorded as an estimate derived from reference gene primer amplification. Profiling relied on immunoSEQ multiplex PCR, and the TCRdb table lists in-frame clones only, not all of them. For V, J and clone size, that table is used; D and trimming come from the DNA. The sample consists of approximately 430,000 clones, roughly 90% of them appearing once. The length of the CDR3 is 15 residues. V dropped 4 bases and J dropped 3 bases, with 13 bases sitting between them. The germline CDR1 and CDR2 sequences are LNHDA and SQIVND (reference sequence). The source is a woman under 40 with active or convalescent COVID-19. The chain combines TRBV19 with TRBJ1-3; D is perhaps TRBD1 (5 bases). Sequencing was done on a sample of peripheral blood. The CDR3 is CASSRGREVGNTIYF. DNA of the CDR3: TGTGCCAGTAGTAGGGGCAGGGAAGTTGGAAACACCATATATTTT. Supplemented by reference TRBV19 and TRBJ1-3, the full variable domain reads DGGITQSPKYLFRKEGQNVTLSCEQNLNHDAMYWYRQDPGQGLRLIYYSQIVNDFQKGDIAEGYSVSREKKESFPLTVTSAQKNPTAFYLCASSRGREVGNTIYFGEGSWLTVV.